These T cell receptor beta chains were read from a single sample in a study of blood T cell repertoires in COVID-19. Generated by immunoSEQ multiplex PCR, the TCRdb table keeps only in-frame clones and is missing some. Of 30,000 to 40,000 clones in the sample, 77% were seen once. Sequencing was done on a sample of peripheral blood. These receptor sequences come from a human donor in a cohort sampled during active COVID-19. CDR3s include the opening cysteine and the closing phenylalanine or tryptophan. D genes are given only for firm matches. A clone size is listed for some rows: how often the clone was seen (once, few, many), or a class if it is expanded.

>TRBJ2-6|.|TRBV6-1|.
CASSGGWGTSGANVLTF
TGTGCCAGCAGTGGGGGCTGGGGTACCTCTGGGGCCAACGTCCTGACTTTC
>TRBJ2-6|TRBD1|TRBV6-6|.
CASSRSGTGSSGANVLTF
TGTGCCAGCAGTAGATCCGGGACAGGGAGCTCTGGGGCCAACGTCCTGACTTTC
>TRBJ1-4|.|TRBV4-3|few
CASSQDTRAQGEKLFF
TGCGCCAGCAGCCAAGATACGAGGGCTCAGGGGGAAAAACTGTTTTTT
>TRBJ2-7|.|TRBV28|.
CASSEGYEQYF
TGTGCCAGCAGTGAGGGCTACGAGCAGTACTTC
>TRBJ2-7|TRBD2|TRBV19|.
CASSISGRVNEQYF
TGTGCCAGTAGTATCAGCGGGAGGGTAAACGAGCAGTACTTC
>TRBJ2-3|TRBD2|TRBV19|few
CASSARLASDTQYF
TGTGCCAGTAGTGCCAGACTAGCATCAGATACGCAGTATTTT
>TRBJ2-2|.|TRBV5-5|once
CASSFAIPGRAPNTGELFF
TGTGCCAGCAGCTTCGCCATTCCGGGGAGAGCCCCGAACACCGGGGAGCTGTTTTTT
>TRBJ1-6|.|TRBV19|.
CASSIDTGNSPLHF
TGTGCCAGTAGTATAGATACAGGGAATTCACCCCTCCACTTT
>TRBJ1-1|.|TRBV27|.
CASSTGPMNTEAFF
TGTGCCAGTTCTACAGGACCCATGAACACTGAAGCTTTCTTT
>TRBJ2-5|TRBD1|TRBV7-6|.
CASSGYRDRGVTQYF
TGTGCCAGCAGTGGATACCGGGACAGGGGGGTGACCCAGTACTTC
>TRBJ2-5|.|TRBV9|once
CASSVSGQETQYF
TGTGCCAGCAGCGTAAGCGGCCAAGAGACCCAGTACTTC
>TRBJ1-2|.|TRBV10-1|.
CASSVREIYGYTF
TGCGCCAGCAGTGTGAGGGAAATCTATGGCTACACCTTC
>TRBJ2-7|.|TRBV7-8|once
CASSLAPGVGNEQYF
TGTGCCAGCAGCTTAGCGCCCGGGGTCGGAAACGAGCAGTACTTC
>TRBJ2-5|TRBD1|TRBV24-1|.
CATSDMTGELETQYF
TGTGCCACCAGTGATATGACAGGGGAACTGGAGACCCAGTACTTC
>TRBJ1-5|.|TRBV6-5|.
CASSMTGNSNQPQHF
TGTGCCAGCAGCATGACAGGAAATAGCAATCAGCCCCAGCATTTT
>TRBJ2-3|.|TRBV7-2|.
CASSLSVAADTQYF
TGTGCCAGCAGCTTAAGCGTAGCGGCAGATACGCAGTATTTT
>TRBJ2-7|TRBD2|TRBV7-9|.
CASSLGGLAGTWQYF
TGTGCCAGCAGCTTAGGAGGACTAGCGGGAACCTGGCAGTACTTC
>TRBJ2-6|TRBD1|TRBV18|.
CASTPGTGLSGANVLTF
TGTGCCAGCACCCCAGGGACAGGTCTCTCTGGGGCCAACGTCCTGACTTTC
>TRBJ2-4|.|TRBV28|.
CASSPRPLAKNIQYF
TGTGCCAGCAGTCCGCGTCCTCTAGCCAAAAACATTCAGTACTTC
>TRBJ1-5|.|TRBV27|medium-sized
CASSHRDSNQPQHF
TGTGCCAGCAGCCACAGGGATAGCAATCAGCCCCAGCATTTT
>TRBJ1-6|.|TRBV7-9|.
CASSSQGTRNSPLHF
TGTGCCAGCAGCTCGCAGGGTACTCGGAATTCACCCCTCCACTTT
>TRBJ2-7|.|TRBV7-8|few
CASSALGLRYEQYF
TGTGCCAGCAGCGCCTTGGGACTTCGCTACGAGCAGTACTTC
>TRBJ2-5|TRBD2|TRBV9|.
CASSVQAGGETQYF
TGTGCCAGCAGCGTACAAGCGGGAGGAGAGACCCAGTACTTC
>TRBJ1-4|.|TRBV30|.
CAWRDNMGGKEKLFF
TGTGCCTGGAGGGATAACATGGGGGGTAAAGAAAAACTGTTTTTT
>TRBJ2-7|.|TRBV3-1/TRBV3-2|.
CASSQGQVPRQYF
TGTGCCAGCAGCCAAGGACAGGTCCCACGACAGTACTTC
>TRBJ2-7|.|TRBV7-8|few
CASSLAGRSYEQYF
TGTGCCAGCAGCTTAGCTGGCAGATCCTACGAGCAGTACTTC
>TRBJ2-7|TRBD2|TRBV6-5|.
CASSRTRKGYEQYF
TGTGCCAGCAGTAGGACTAGGAAAGGCTACGAGCAGTACTTC
>TRBJ2-1|.|TRBV21-1|.
CASSKAGASGGIRGHNEQFF
TGTGCCAGCAGCAAAGCTGGGGCTAGCGGGGGGATACGTGGACACAATGAGCAGTTCTTC
>TRBJ2-2|TRBD2|TRBV11-2|.
CASSHGGSNRAGELFF
TGTGCCAGCAGCCACGGGGGGTCCAACAGAGCCGGGGAGCTGTTTTTT
>TRBJ1-1|.|TRBV15|.
CATSRDFAHPPLLNTEAFF
TGTGCCACCAGCAGAGATTTCGCGCACCCCCCCCTACTGAACACTGAAGCTTTCTTT
>TRBJ2-1|TRBD2|TRBV27|.
CASRSTGTSGTNEQFF
TGTGCCAGCAGGTCTACCGGGACTAGCGGGACTAATGAGCAGTTCTTC
>TRBJ2-1|TRBD2|TRBV11-2|.
CASRPTSGGQFF
TGTGCCAGCAGGCCAACTAGCGGGGGGCAGTTCTTC
>TRBJ1-5|.|TRBV19|.
CASSEYSGRDYQPQHF
TGTGCCAGTAGTGAGTATTCGGGCAGGGACTATCAGCCCCAGCATTTT
>TRBJ2-3|TRBD1|TRBV9|.
CASSAQQGIATDTQYF
TGTGCCAGCAGCGCGCAACAGGGGATTGCCACAGATACGCAGTATTTT
>TRBJ2-5|TRBD1|TRBV2|.
CASSESGTGWRETQYF
TGTGCCAGCAGCGAGAGTGGGACAGGGTGGCGAGAGACCCAGTACTTC
>TRBJ2-1|TRBD2|TRBV9|.
CASSLGLAGGEQFF
TGTGCCAGCAGCCTAGGACTAGCGGGAGGCGAGCAGTTCTTC
>TRBJ2-7|.|TRBV6-6|.
CASSRHGPYEQYF
TGTGCCAGCAGCAGACATGGGCCCTACGAGCAGTACTTC
>TRBJ1-2|.|TRBV19|.
CASSMNRGGGYTF
TGTGCCAGTAGTATGAATAGGGGAGGCGGCTACACCTTC
>TRBJ2-1|TRBD1|TRBV27|.
CASSQGQGGGEQFF
TGTGCCAGCAGTCAGGGACAGGGGGGGGGTGAGCAGTTCTTC
>TRBJ2-1|TRBD2|TRBV30|.
CAYSGSSYNEQFF
TGTGCCTATAGCGGGAGCTCCTACAATGAGCAGTTCTTC
>TRBJ2-1|TRBD1|TRBV29-1|once
CSVQGAGEWQFF
TGCAGCGTCCAGGGGGCGGGTGAGTGGCAGTTCTTC
>TRBJ1-2|TRBD1|TRBV5-4|.
CASSYVARTGGQGDYGYTF
TGTGCCAGCAGCTATGTTGCCCGGACAGGGGGTCAGGGGGACTATGGCTACACCTTC
>TRBJ2-1|TRBD2|TRBV5-1|.
CASSGGLAGGNSYNEQFF
TGCGCCAGCAGCGGGGGACTAGCGGGAGGTAACTCCTACAATGAGCAGTTCTTC
>TRBJ2-2|.|TRBV10-3|.
CAISESGVITGELFF
TGTGCCATCAGTGAGTCAGGGGTCATCACCGGGGAGCTGTTTTTT
>TRBJ1-2|.|TRBV20-1|once
CSASWGEGYTF
TGCAGTGCGTCATGGGGAGAAGGCTACACCTTC
>TRBJ1-1|TRBD1|TRBV6-5|.
CASSSQGAGTEAFF
TGTGCCAGCAGCTCACAGGGGGCAGGTACTGAAGCTTTCTTT
>TRBJ2-7|.|TRBV11-2|.
CASSLIGSRNEQYF
TGTGCCAGCAGCTTAATTGGGAGTAGGAACGAGCAGTACTTC